Presented here are 22 T cell receptor beta chains from one specimen sequenced in a study of post-analysis software for immune sequencing data. The study, taken as a whole, reports: Roughly five TRBV segments, including TRBV5-6, TRBV5-1 and TRBV20-1, were more frequent in patients than controls.

These receptors' targets are unknown. The TCR beta cDNA libraries contained unique molecular identifiers. A single record per CDR3 protein comes from TCRdb applying MiXCR to the PCR reads. The sample consists of about 570,000 distinct CDR3 sequences, roughly 34% of them appearing once. Material: blood. The origin of the receptors is a girl aged 2-17 years with multiple sclerosis.

This clonotype was observed a handful of times. V gene TRBV5-1 combines with J gene TRBJ2-3, with D possibly being TRBD1 (6 bases). V was cut by 5 bases and J by 2 bases, with 12 bases left in between. The CDR3 is 14 amino acids. Per germline, CDR1 SGHRS and CDR2 YFSETQ. CDR3 loop: CASRRDITTDTQYF. CDR3 DNA sequence: TGCGCCAGCAGAAGGGACATCACCACAGATACGCAGTATTTT.

The V and J genes are TRBV3-1 and TRBJ2-7, with TRBD2 as a possible D gene (5 bases). Judging by the DNA end, TRBJ2-5 fits better; the J call may be wrong. Per the germline V gene, CDR1 is LGHDT and CDR2 is YNNKEL (reference sequence). CDR3 size: 15 residues. CDR3 sequence (DNA): TGTGCCAGCAGCCGCAGCGGAGCGGTCGCAGAGACCCAGTACTTC. Its protein product is CASSRSGAVAETQYF.

This clonotype was recorded a few times. The chain combines TRBV12-3 or TRBV12-4 with TRBJ1-2, with D unclear. V was clipped by 3 bases and J by 8 bases, with 10 bases between them. This CDR3 is 12 amino acids long. The chain's CDR3 is CASSFDVGGYTF. The CDR3 nucleotides read TGTGCCAGCAGTTTCGATGTTGGCGGCTACACCTTC.

This chain connects TRBV5-1 to TRBJ2-6; no reliable D call. CDR3 length equals 15 residues. From germline, CDR1 is SGHRS and CDR2 YFSETQ. V lost 4 bases and J lost 1, with 9 bases in between. The CDR3 loop reads CASSPITSGANVLTF. The CDR3 nucleotides are TGCGCCAGCAGCCCAATTACTTCTGGGGCCAACGTCCTGACTTTC. The full variable domain, its missing parts supplied by reference TRBV5-1 and TRBJ2-6, is KAGVTQTPRYLIKTRGQQVTLSCSPISGHRSVSWYQQTPGQGLQFLFEYFSETQRNKGNFPGRFSGRQFSNSRSEMNVSTLELGDSALYLCASSPITSGANVLTFGAGSRLTVL.

This clonotype came up a few times. The chain carries TRBV7-8 and TRBJ1-2, with D tentatively TRBD1 (5 bases). The CDR3 runs to 13 residues. Germline V gene lookup returns CDR1 SGHVS and CDR2 FQNEAQ. V was cut by 5 bases and J by 6 bases, with 13 bases left in between. The CDR3 is CASSIGGVNGYTF. CDR3 DNA sequence: TGTGCCAGCAGCATTGGAGGGGTCAATGGCTACACCTTC.

The gene calls are TRBV20-1 and TRBJ2-7; TRBD2 might be the D (5 bases). From germline, CDR1 is DFQATT and CDR2 SNEGSKA (reference sequence). V was clipped by 3 bases and J by 3 bases, with 15 bases between them. CDR3 size: 14 residues. The CDR3 sequence: CSARSRESFYEQYF. The CDR3 bases are TGCAGTGCTAGGTCACGGGAATCCTTCTACGAGCAGTACTTC.

This sequence joins TRBV15 and TRBJ2-3, with unresolved D. Germline CDR1 LNHNV, CDR2 YYDKDF (reference sequence). V was trimmed by 0 bases and J by 4 bases, leaving 8 bases between them. This CDR3 contains 14 residues. CDR3 nucleotide sequence: TGTGCCACCAGCAGAGAGCCGAGATCAGATACGCAGTATTTT. As protein: CATSREPRSDTQYF.

This clonotype was seen only a few times. The chain uses TRBV27 and TRBJ2-1; the match to TRBD2 covers 9 bases. The germline V gene has CDR1 MNHEY and CDR2 SMNVEV (reference sequence). With 6 bases clipped from V and 0 bases from J, the junction kept 9 bases outside the gene matches. This CDR3 contains 17 residues. CDR3 protein: CASRGSGGRSSYNEQFF. Written as DNA, the CDR3 is TGTGCCAGCAGGGGTAGCGGGGGACGAAGCTCCTACAATGAGCAGTTCTTC.

Written as DNA, the CDR3 is TGCAGCGTTGAAGAAGGGAGGGATGAGCAGTACTTC. It is translated as CSVEEGRDEQYF. The chain carries TRBV29-1 and TRBJ2-5, with 7 bases fitting TRBD2. V lost 0 bases to trimming and J lost 11 bases; unmatched junction nucleotides: 6. CDR1 SQVTM and CDR2 ANQGSEA come from the germline V gene. There are 12 residues in the CDR3.

This clonotype was recorded a few times. The genes are TRBV7-2 and TRBJ1-2; tentative D call: TRBD1 (6 bases). Looked up from germline, CDR1 is SGHTA and CDR2 is FQGNSA. The CDR3 extends over 16 amino acids. V was shortened by 1 base and J by 2 bases, with 14 bases between the two germline ends. In nucleotides, the CDR3 is TGTGCCAGCAGCTTAGGGCCAGGGGTGAGGAACTATGGCTACACCTTC. It encodes CASSLGPGVRNYGYTF.

This clonotype appeared a few times. J is TRBJ2-3 and V is TRBV5-1; D may be TRBD2 (5 bases). The V gene's germline CDR1 is SGHRS and CDR2 YFSETQ. CDR3 length: 11 residues. The V and J ends lost 4 bases and 7 bases respectively, with 7 bases between them. CDR3 coding DNA: TGCGCCAGCAGCGAGGGAAATACGCAGTATTTT. This encodes CASSEGNTQYF.

This clonotype was picked up a small number of times. The chain carries TRBV12-3 or TRBV12-4 and TRBJ2-3, with 8 nucleotides matching TRBD2. The CDR3 extends over 14 amino acids. V lost 1 base, J lost 5 bases, and 2 bases stayed unmatched. This CDR3 is CASSLVAGGDTQYF. DNA of the CDR3: TGTGCCAGCAGTTTAGTTGCGGGGGGAGATACGCAGTATTTT.

The chain uses TRBV20-1 and TRBJ2-7, with TRBD2 matching over 7 bases. Germline CDR1 reads DFQATT; CDR2 reads SNEGSKA (reference sequence). This CDR3 comprises 13 residues. V shed 5 bases, J shed 3 bases, and the junction held 7 bases outside the gene matches. The CDR3 region is CSAYGGSIYEQYF. Written as DNA, the CDR3 is TGCAGTGCTTACGGGGGGTCCATCTACGAGCAGTACTTC.

A note on this clonotype: The conserved phenylalanine or tryptophan normally closing the CDR3 is absent here, so this likely arose from a read error. V gene TRBV5-1 combines with J gene TRBJ2-1; TRBD2 aligns across 7 bases. V was pared by 0 bases and J by 8 bases, with 8 bases of the junction left unmatched. The CDR3 runs 15 residues. The germline V gene has CDR1 SGHRS and CDR2 YFSETQ. CDR3 residues: CASSLGASGRDEQFC. The CDR3 DNA reads as TGCGCCAGCAGCTTGGGGGCTAGCGGTAGGGATGAGCAGTTCTGC.

This clonotype occurred many times. The CDR3 sequence: CASSFNGGNTDTQYF. In nucleotides, the CDR3 is TGTGCCAGCAGCTTCAACGGGGGGAACACAGATACGCAGTATTTT. This chain joins TRBV11-2 and TRBJ2-3; the match to TRBD2 covers 7 bases. The CDR3 consists of 15 residues. CDR1 SGHAT and CDR2 FQNNGV come from the germline V gene. V was pared by 3 bases and J by 2 bases, with 5 bases of the junction left unmatched.

In this sample, this clonotype turned up a few times. The CDR3 nucleotides read TGTGCCAGCAGCCATTCTCGGGGCAACACAGATACGCAGTATTTT. Its protein is CASSHSRGNTDTQYF. This chain joins TRBV7-2 and TRBJ2-3; D tentatively fits TRBD1 or TRBD2 (5 bases each). The CDR3 covers 15 residues. Trimming shortened V by 5 bases and J by 2 bases, and 14 bases separated the two germline ends. Per the germline V gene, CDR1 is SGHTA and CDR2 is FQGNSA.

The CDR3 DNA sequence: TGTGCCAGCAGTCCCGGACAGGGAACTGAAGCTTTCTTT. Its translation is CASSPGQGTEAFF. This chain connects TRBV12-3 or TRBV12-4 to TRBJ1-1, with 8 nucleotides matching TRBD1. CDR3 length: 13 residues. Germline trimming cut 5 bases from V and 5 bases from J; bases unmatched to any gene: 4.

V and J are TRBV9 and TRBJ2-3, with unresolved D. The CDR3 loop spans 13 amino acids. V was pared by 0 bases and J by 5 bases, with 7 bases between. The germline V gene has CDR1 SGDLS and CDR2 YYNGEE. The chain's CDR3 is CASSVVSQDTQYF. In DNA, the CDR3 is TGTGCCAGCAGCGTAGTATCTCAAGATACGCAGTATTTT.

The V and J genes are TRBV5-6 and TRBJ2-1; no clear D gene. V lost 0 bases to trimming and J lost 5 bases, with 6 bases between them. Germline V lookup: CDR1 SGHDT, CDR2 YYEEEE. This CDR3 contains 13 residues. CDR3 sequence (DNA): TGTGCCAGCAGCTTGGCCGCCAACAATGAGCAGTTCTTC. Its translation: CASSLAANNEQFF.

The chain joins TRBV18 to TRBJ2-5; D might be TRBD2 (6 bases). The V end was cut by 3 bases, the J end by 4 bases, with 18 bases between. The CDR3 has 16 amino acids. Germline lookup yields CDR1 KGHSH and CDR2 LQKENI. The CDR3 DNA reads TGTGCCAGCTCACCGGTAGAGGGAGGAAGCGGAGAGACCCAGTACTTC. Its protein product is CASSPVEGGSGETQYF. Looking up the rest from reference TRBV18 and TRBJ2-5 gives the full variable domain: NAGVMQNPRHLVRRRGQEARLRCSPMKGHSHVYWYRQLPEEGLKFMVYLQKENIIDESGMPKERFSAEFPKEGPSILRIQQVVRGDSAAYFCASSPVEGGSGETQYFGPGTRLLVL.

This chain joins TRBV18 and TRBJ2-2, with TRBD2 matching over 8 bases. Germline CDR1 reads KGHSH; CDR2 reads LQKENI. The V segment lost 1 base and the J segment 3 bases; nucleotides outside the gene matches: 4. The CDR3 is 16 residues long. The CDR3 protein is CASSPRTSSDTGELFF. For the CDR3, the DNA is TGTGCCAGCTCACCACGGACTAGCAGTGACACCGGGGAGCTGTTTTTT.

The rearrangement joins TRBV9 to TRBJ2-1, with D maybe TRBD1 (6 bases). V lost 3 bases and J 9 bases, leaving 19 bases between the germline ends. Germline V gene sequence: CDR1 SGDLS, CDR2 YYNGEE. This CDR3 region has 15 residues. The CDR3 loop reads CASSAQGSKWVEQFF. The CDR3 DNA reads TGTGCCAGCAGCGCACAGGGAAGTAAGTGGGTTGAGCAGTTCTTC.